This T cell receptor beta chain was recovered during a study of blood T cell repertoires in COVID-19. Study information: Samples came from the United States, Italy and Spain, spanning acute and convalescent COVID-19.

Trimming took 5 bases from V and 1 from J, leaving 8 bases between them. This CDR3 has 13 residues. CDR1 and CDR2 from the germline V gene are MRHNA and SNTAGT. Authors' methods: Amplification of reference gene primers was used by the study to estimate nucleated cell counts. Using immunoSEQ multiplex PCR, the repertoire was profiled, and TCRdb retains in-frame clones only, with some absent. From that table come the V and J calls and clone size; the DNA was used to work out D and trimming. The sample contains under 20,000 clones, just under 90% of which appear only once. This clonotype originated in a human donor in a cohort sampled during active COVID-19. This chain connects TRBV6-4 to TRBJ1-1; D is undetermined. Specimen: peripheral blood. This CDR3 reads CASSIQPNTEAFF. The DNA of the CDR3 is TGTGCCAGCAGTATACAGCCGAACACTGAAGCTTTCTTT.